This paragraph covers one T cell receptor beta chain sequence. immunoSEQ v3.0 was run at survey level. TCRdb keeps only in-frame clones here, not all; method: immunoSEQ multiplex PCR. This sample yields approximately 12,000 clones, of which more than 75% are seen a single time; roughly 18% belongs to the top ten. These data come from a study of long-term antiretroviral therapy in people with HIV. The length of the CDR3 is 12 residues. Germline V gene data show CDR1 as GTSNPN and CDR2 as SVGIG (reference sequence). V lost 2 bases and J 7 bases, leaving 9 bases between the germline ends. This clonotype was sampled from a man aged 45-60 years with HIV. Sequences were derived from unsorted PBMCs, sampled about 7.9 years after starting antiretroviral therapy. V usage is TRBV30 and J usage is TRBJ2-1; tentatively, D is TRBD1 (5 bases). The CDR3 DNA reads TGTGCCTGGAGTTTATCAGGGAATGAGCAGTTCTTC. Translation gives CAWSLSGNEQFF.